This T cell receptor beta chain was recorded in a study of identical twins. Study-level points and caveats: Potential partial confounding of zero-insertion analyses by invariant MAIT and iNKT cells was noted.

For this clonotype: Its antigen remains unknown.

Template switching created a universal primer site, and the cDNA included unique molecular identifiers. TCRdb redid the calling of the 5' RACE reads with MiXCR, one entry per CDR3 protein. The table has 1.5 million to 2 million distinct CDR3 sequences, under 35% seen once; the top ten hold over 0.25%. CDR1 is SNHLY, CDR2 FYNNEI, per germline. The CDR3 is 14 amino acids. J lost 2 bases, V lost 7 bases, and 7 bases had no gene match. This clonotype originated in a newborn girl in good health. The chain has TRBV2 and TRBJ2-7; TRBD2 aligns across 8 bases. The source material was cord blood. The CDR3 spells CASIQAGVPYEQYF. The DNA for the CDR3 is TGTGCCAGCATCCAAGCGGGGGTCCCCTACGAGCAGTACTTC.